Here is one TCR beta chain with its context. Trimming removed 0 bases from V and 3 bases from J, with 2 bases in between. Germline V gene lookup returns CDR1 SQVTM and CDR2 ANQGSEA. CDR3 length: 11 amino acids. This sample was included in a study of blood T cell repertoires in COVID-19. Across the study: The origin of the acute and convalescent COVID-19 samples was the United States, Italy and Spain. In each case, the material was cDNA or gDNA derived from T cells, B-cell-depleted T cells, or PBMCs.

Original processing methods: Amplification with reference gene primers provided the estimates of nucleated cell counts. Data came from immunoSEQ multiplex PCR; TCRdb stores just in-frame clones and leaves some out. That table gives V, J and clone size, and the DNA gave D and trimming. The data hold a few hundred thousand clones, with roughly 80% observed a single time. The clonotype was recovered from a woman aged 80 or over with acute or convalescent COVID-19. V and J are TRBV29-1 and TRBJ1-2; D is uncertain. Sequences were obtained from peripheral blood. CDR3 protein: CSVEDYYGYTF. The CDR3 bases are TGCAGCGTTGAAGACTACTATGGCTACACCTTC.